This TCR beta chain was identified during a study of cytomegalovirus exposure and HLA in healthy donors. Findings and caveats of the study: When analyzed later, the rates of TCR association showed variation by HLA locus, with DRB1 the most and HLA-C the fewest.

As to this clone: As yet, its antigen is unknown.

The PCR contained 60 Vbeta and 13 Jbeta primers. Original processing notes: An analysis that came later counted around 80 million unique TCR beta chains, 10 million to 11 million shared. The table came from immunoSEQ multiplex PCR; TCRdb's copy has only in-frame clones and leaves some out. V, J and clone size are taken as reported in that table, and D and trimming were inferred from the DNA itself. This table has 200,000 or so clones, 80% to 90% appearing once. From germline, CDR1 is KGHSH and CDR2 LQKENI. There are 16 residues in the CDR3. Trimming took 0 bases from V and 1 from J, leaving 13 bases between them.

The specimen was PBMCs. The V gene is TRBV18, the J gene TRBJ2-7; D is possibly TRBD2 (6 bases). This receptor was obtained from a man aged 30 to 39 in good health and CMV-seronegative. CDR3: CASSPPPGVPSYEQYF. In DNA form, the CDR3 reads TGTGCCAGCTCACCACCACCGGGGGTCCCTTCCTACGAGCAGTACTTC.